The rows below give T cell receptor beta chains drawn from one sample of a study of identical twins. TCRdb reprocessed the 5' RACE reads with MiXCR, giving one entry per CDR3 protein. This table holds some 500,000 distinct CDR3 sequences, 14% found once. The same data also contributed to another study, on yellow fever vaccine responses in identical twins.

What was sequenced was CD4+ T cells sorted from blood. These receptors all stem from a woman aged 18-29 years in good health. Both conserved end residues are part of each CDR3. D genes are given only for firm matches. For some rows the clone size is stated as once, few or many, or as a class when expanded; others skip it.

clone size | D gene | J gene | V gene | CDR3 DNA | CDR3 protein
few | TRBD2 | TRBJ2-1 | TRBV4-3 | TGCGCCAGCAGCCAAGGGAAAGCGGGAATCTACAATGAGCAGTTCTTC | CASSQGKAGIYNEQFF
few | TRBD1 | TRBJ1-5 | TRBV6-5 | TGTGCCAGCAGTTACTCTGGCCACAGGGGAAGCAATCAGCCCCAGCATTTT | CASSYSGHRGSNQPQHF
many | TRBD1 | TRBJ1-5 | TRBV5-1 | TGCGCCAGCAGTCGGGGGACAGGGGACGGGCAGCCCCAGCATTTT | CASSRGTGDGQPQHF
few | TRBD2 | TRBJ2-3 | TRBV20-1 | TGCAGTGCTACGAGGGCGGGGGGCACCTACACAGATACGCAGTATTTT | CSATRAGGTYTDTQYF
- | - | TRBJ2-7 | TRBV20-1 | TGCAGTGCATGGGAATCCTACGAGCAGTACTTC | CSAWESYEQYF
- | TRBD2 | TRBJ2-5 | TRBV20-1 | TGCAGTGCGCCGTCGTTGGGAGCGGGAGGTCTCAAGACCCAGTACTTC | CSAPSLGAGGLKTQYF
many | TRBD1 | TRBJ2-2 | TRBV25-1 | TGTGCCAGCAGTGACGGGGACAGGGGGAACACCGGGGAGCTGTTTTTT | CASSDGDRGNTGELFF
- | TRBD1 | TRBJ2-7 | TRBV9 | TGTGCCAGCAGCGTAGCAGCAGGGGGCGGCGAGCAGTACTTC | CASSVAAGGGEQYF
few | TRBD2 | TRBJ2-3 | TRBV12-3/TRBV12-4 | TGTGCCAGCAGTTTGGAAGCGGGAGGGTTAGGTACGCAGTATTTT | CASSLEAGGLGTQYF
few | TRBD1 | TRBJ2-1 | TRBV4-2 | TGTGCCAGCAGCCAAGTCGGCAGGGGGAGCGATGAGCAGTTCTTC | CASSQVGRGSDEQFF
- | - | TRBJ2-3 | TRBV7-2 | TGTGCCAGCAGCCCCTGGGGGGCCCGGGATACGCAGTATTTT | CASSPWGARDTQYF
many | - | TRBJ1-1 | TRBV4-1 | TGCGCCAGCAGCCAAGTCCCGGGGGGCACTGAAGCTTTCTTT | CASSQVPGGTEAFF
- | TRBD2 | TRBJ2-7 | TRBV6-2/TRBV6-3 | TGTGCCAGCAGTTGGACTAGCAGCGGCTACGAGCAGTACTTC | CASSWTSSGYEQYF
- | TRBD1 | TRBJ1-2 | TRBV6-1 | TGTGCCAGCAGTAGGGACAGCTACTATGGCTACACCTTC | CASSRDSYYGYTF
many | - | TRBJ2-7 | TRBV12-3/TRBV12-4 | TGTGCCAGCAGTTTTGGGAGGACCGCAGCCTACGAGCAGTACTTC | CASSFGRTAAYEQYF
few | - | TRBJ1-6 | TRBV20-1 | TGCAGTGCTAGAGCTTGGGGGGCGCCGACCAATTCACCCCTCCACTTT | CSARAWGAPTNSPLHF
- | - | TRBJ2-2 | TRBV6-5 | TGTGCCTGCCGGGGTAACACCGGGGAGCTGTTTTTT | CACRGNTGELFF
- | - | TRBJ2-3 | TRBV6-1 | TGTGCCAGCAGTGGGACCACAGATACGCAGTATTTT | CASSGTTDTQYF
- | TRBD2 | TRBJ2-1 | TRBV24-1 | TGTGCCACCAGTGACCCTAGCGGGAATCGTAATGAGCAGTTCTTC | CATSDPSGNRNEQFF
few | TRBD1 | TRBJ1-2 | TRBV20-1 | TGCAGTGCTACCGGGACAGACAACTATGGCTACACCTTC | CSATGTDNYGYTF
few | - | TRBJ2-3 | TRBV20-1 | TGCAGTGCTAGAGTGTGGCGGGATGGCACAGATACGCAGTATTTT | CSARVWRDGTDTQYF
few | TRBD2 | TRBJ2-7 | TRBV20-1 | TGCAGTGTTAAGACTAGCGGGACCTACGCGCAGTACTTC | CSVKTSGTYAQYF
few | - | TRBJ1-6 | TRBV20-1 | TGCAGTGCTGCCCGTCCTAATTCACCCCTCCACTTT | CSAARPNSPLHF
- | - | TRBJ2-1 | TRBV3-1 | TGTGCCAGCAGCCAAGATCCTTCCTACAATGAGCAGTTCTTC | CASSQDPSYNEQFF
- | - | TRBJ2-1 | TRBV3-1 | TGTGCCAGCAGACAACGACCCAGGGGATCCTCCTACAATGAGCAGTTCTTC | CASRQRPRGSSYNEQFF
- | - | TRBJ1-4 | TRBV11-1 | TGTGCCAGCAGCTTGTCGACGAGGGGGTTTAATGAAAAACTGTTTTTT | CASSLSTRGFNEKLFF
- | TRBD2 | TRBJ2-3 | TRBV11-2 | TGTGCCAGCAGTTACGGGCGGGGCGGGAGGGCCAGCGCAGATACGCAGTATTTT | CASSYGRGGRASADTQYF
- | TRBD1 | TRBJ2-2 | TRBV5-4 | TGTGCCAGCAGCACAGGGGACCCCCTGAACACCGGGGAGCTGTTTTTT | CASSTGDPLNTGELFF
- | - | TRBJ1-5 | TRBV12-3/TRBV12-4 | TGTGCCAGCAGTTTTGGGGGAGGGCAGCCCCAGCATTTT | CASSFGGGQPQHF
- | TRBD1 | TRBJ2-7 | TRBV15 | TGTGCCACCAGCAGAACAGGAGACAGGGTAGAGGAGCAGTACTTC | CATSRTGDRVEEQYF
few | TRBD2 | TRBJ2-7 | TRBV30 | TGTGCCTGGAGTGTGGGGACTAGCGGCTACGAGCAGTACTTC | CAWSVGTSGYEQYF
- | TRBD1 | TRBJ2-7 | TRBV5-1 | TGCGCCAGCAGCTTGGTAAGGGGACAGGTCTACGAGCAGTACTTC | CASSLVRGQVYEQYF
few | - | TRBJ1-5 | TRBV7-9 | TGTGCCAGCAGCTTACCACCGGACACCATGTTTCGGGATACGCAGCATTTT | CASSLPPDTMFRDTQHF
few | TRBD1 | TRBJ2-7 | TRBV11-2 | TGTGCCAGCAGCTCGGGGACAGGGTATGCCCACGAGCAGTACTTC | CASSSGTGYAHEQYF
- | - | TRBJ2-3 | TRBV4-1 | TGCGCCAGCAGCCAAGATCTTCCGGGCACAGATACGCAGTATTTT | CASSQDLPGTDTQYF
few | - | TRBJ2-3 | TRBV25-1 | TGTGCCAGCAGTGAATCGGGCACAGATACGCAGTATTTT | CASSESGTDTQYF
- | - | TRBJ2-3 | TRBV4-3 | TGCGCCAGCAGCCAGGATCTGAGGGGGAGAACTAGCTCAGATACGCAGTATTTT | CASSQDLRGRTSSDTQYF
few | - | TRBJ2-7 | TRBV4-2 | TGTGCCAGCAGCCCTCAGAAGTACGAGCAGTACTTC | CASSPQKYEQYF
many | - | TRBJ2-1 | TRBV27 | TGTGCCAGCAGTTCCCCCGCAGGGTGGTTGCACAATGAGCAGTTCTTC | CASSSPAGWLHNEQFF
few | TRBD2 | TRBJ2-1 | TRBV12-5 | TGTGCTAGTGCCTCCCCTTGGGCGGGAGGCAGGAATGAGCAGTTCTTC | CASASPWAGGRNEQFF
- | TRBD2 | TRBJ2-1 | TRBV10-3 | TGTGCCATCAGTGATACGCTAGCGGGAAACAATGAGCAGTTCTTC | CAISDTLAGNNEQFF
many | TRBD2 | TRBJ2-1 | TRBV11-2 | TGTGCCAGCAGCTTAGGGGCGGGGGGCTACAATGAGCAGTTCTTC | CASSLGAGGYNEQFF
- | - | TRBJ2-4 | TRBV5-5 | TGTGCCAGCAGCTCCGTTTTGGAGAATGTAGCCAAAAACATTCAGTACTTC | CASSSVLENVAKNIQYF